This T cell receptor (beta chain) was obtained from a study of T-cell reconstitution after alpha-beta-depleted transplantation in children. Preparation of the TCRbeta library was carried out with unique molecular identifiers. TCRdb fed the PCR reads into MiXCR, producing one record per CDR3 protein. The sample shows fewer than 750,000 distinct CDR3 sequences, around 23% of them seen only once. The germline V gene encodes CDR1 SGHRS and CDR2 YFSETQ. The ends were cut back, 2 bases at V and 0 bases at J, with 15 bases in the middle. The CDR3 is made up of 16 amino acids. Broader study findings: One year post-transplant, T-cell counts and diversity were largely derived from T cells produced anew. At day 60, the high TCRbeta diversity found in some patients originated from recipient T cells and thymic progenitors that had survived. The origin of alpha-beta T cells about two months after transplant was reportedly several hundred expanded graft clones.

This clonotype was picked up a small number of times. The target antigen is unknown. The chain uses TRBV5-1 and TRBJ2-7; D may be TRBD1 (5 bases). The clonotype comes from a boy under three years old who had a stem cell transplant for acute myeloid leukemia, so the T cells may come from the graft donor. The specimen was PBMCs, mostly from graft donor cells, collected 360 days after TCRalphabeta/CD19-depleted stem cell transplant. CDR3 amino acids: CASSFRPQGSSYEQYF. The CDR3 region has the DNA TGCGCCAGCAGCTTCAGGCCCCAGGGAAGCTCCTACGAGCAGTACTTC.